This TCR beta chain is drawn from a study of cytomegalovirus exposure and HLA in healthy donors. Study results and limitations: Association of 17,000 or so TCR beta sequences with HLA alleles was found at 0.05 false discovery rate in a later analysis. Later analysis identified a missense DCLRE1C variant that was linked to TCR beta V- and J-gene trimming. An apparent linkage of common viral pathogens to several of the most significant clusters emerged in a later analysis.

The germline V gene has CDR1 SGHRS and CDR2 YFSETQ. This CDR3 has 17 amino acids. V lost 0 bases and J lost 5; bases outside the gene matches: 12. The PCR was carried out with 60 Vbeta primers and 13 Jbeta primers. The data were produced by immunoSEQ multiplex PCR, yet TCRdb's version contains in-frame clones alone and is incomplete. The table has around 180,000 clones, around 85% seen once. This clone is a singleton in its sample. Its antigen is as yet unknown. This receptor was taken from a boy younger than 10 in good health and CMV-seronegative. The rearrangement joins TRBV5-1 to TRBJ2-3, with TRBD1 matching over 7 bases. The sample consisted of PBMCs. CDR3 sequence (DNA): TGCGCCAGCAGCTTGGTGTCAGGGGGTTCTTTTCAAGATACGCAGTATTTT. Residues: CASSLVSGGSFQDTQYF. The complete variable domain, with remaining parts taken from reference TRBV5-1 and TRBJ2-3, reads KAGVTQTPRYLIKTRGQQVTLSCSPISGHRSVSWYQQTPGQGLQFLFEYFSETQRNKGNFPGRFSGRQFSNSRSEMNVSTLELGDSALYLCASSLVSGGSFQDTQYFGPGTRLTVL.